The clone carrying this TCR beta chain turned up a few times. Its antigen is unidentified. The CDR3 covers 17 residues. Trimming removed 1 base from V and 6 bases from J; junction bases left unmatched: 11. Germline V gene sequence: CDR1 DFQATT, CDR2 SNEGSKA (reference sequence). For repertoire sequencing, the TCR beta CDR3 regions were amplified from RNA transcripts. Second-round multiplex PCR followed a first-round RT-PCR using HTBI primers. In TCRdb, the multiplex PCR reads were re-called with MiXCR into one record per CDR3 protein. The data hold about 740,000 distinct CDR3 sequences, with 40% observed a single time. This entry comes from a study of Graves' ophthalmopathy and Graves' hyperthyroidism. Study details: Peripheral blood was gathered at the point of initial diagnosis, before any treatment started. General study points: A model of 13 signatures distinguished ophthalmopathy from stable hyperthyroidism at less than 90% sensitivity and roughly 81% specificity.

Moderate-to-severe activity, CAS ≥3, NOSPECS ≥4 and a duration under 3 months were seen in donors with ophthalmopathy. What supplied the PBMCs was more than 7.5 ml of fresh peripheral blood. This TCR was recovered from an adult man with Graves' ophthalmopathy. Sequenced sample: peripheral blood. The genes are TRBV20-1 and TRBJ1-5; 11 bases line up with TRBD1. The CDR3 DNA follows: TGCAGTGCTAGAGCGACGGCCGGGACAGGGGGGAGTCAGCCCCAGCATTTT. It encodes CSARATAGTGGSQPQHF.